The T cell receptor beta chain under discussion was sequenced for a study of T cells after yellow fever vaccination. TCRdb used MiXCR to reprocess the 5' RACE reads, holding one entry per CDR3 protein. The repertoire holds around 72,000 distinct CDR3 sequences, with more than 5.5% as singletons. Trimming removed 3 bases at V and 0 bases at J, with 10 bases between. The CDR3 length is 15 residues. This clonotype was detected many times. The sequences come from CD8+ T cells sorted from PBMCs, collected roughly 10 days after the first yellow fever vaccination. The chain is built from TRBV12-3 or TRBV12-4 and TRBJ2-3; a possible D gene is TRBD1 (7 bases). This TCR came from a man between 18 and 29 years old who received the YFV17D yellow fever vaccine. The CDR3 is CASSLAGQSTDTQYF. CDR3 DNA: TGTGCCAGCAGTTTGGCGGGACAGAGCACAGATACGCAGTATTTT.